This TCR beta chain was observed in a study of cytomegalovirus exposure and HLA in healthy donors. As to this clone: Its antigen is as yet unknown.

Overall study results and limits: In vitro checks showed that a few CMV-associated chains really do target CMV antigens. Available immune exposure information was restricted to CMV serostatus only. Later analysis identified a missense DCLRE1C variant that was linked to TCR beta V- and J-gene trimming.

Primers: 60 Vbeta forward and 13 Jbeta reverse. Only in-frame clones appear in the TCRdb table, and some are missing; sequencing was by immunoSEQ multiplex PCR. The record lists 20,000 to 25,000 clones, of which the ten most abundant hold about a fifth. The CDR3 sequence is 14 residues long. Germline CDR1 MNHEY, CDR2 SVGAGI. The V end lost 6 bases, the J end lost 7 bases, and 18 bases lay between the germline ends. Sequencing was done on a sample of PBMCs. The TCR sequence derives from a man between 60 and 75 years old in good health and CMV-seropositive. The chain recombines TRBV6-5 with TRBJ1-2; unclear D gene. CDR3 region: CASRPDPLRGGYTF. The DNA for the CDR3 is TGTGCCAGCAGGCCCGACCCTTTACGCGGTGGCTACACCTTC.